Below are 5 T cell receptor beta chains sequenced from a single sample in a study of blood T cell repertoires in COVID-19. The repertoire was sequenced with immunoSEQ multiplex PCR; TCRdb's copy has only in-frame clones and lacks some. The table has 430,000 or so clones, roughly 88% seen once. Source material: PBMCs or T cells enriched from blood (not recorded which). The source of these receptors is a woman younger than 35 who had been exposed to COVID-19.

This clone came up once. CDR3 coding DNA: TGTGCCAGTACCGGGACAGGGGAGGGCTACACCTTC. This codes for CASTGTGEGYTF. The V call is TRBV19, the J call TRBJ1-2; TRBD1 matches 10 bases. CDR3 length: 12 residues. Trimming removed 7 bases from V and 8 bases from J; junction bases left unmatched: 4. Germline CDR1 is LNHDA and CDR2 is SQIVND (reference sequence). The full variable domain, with the rest looked up from reference TRBV19 and TRBJ1-2, is DGGITQSPKYLFRKEGQNVTLSCEQNLNHDAMYWYRQDPGQGLRLIYYSQIVNDFQKGDIAEGYSVSREKKESFPLTVTSAQKNPTAFYLCASTGTGEGYTFGSGTRLTVV.

This rearrangement joins TRBV5-1 to TRBJ1-6; the D gene is possibly TRBD1 (5 bases). The CDR3 is 15 amino acids. Per the germline V gene, CDR1 is SGHRS and CDR2 is YFSETQ. Trimming pared 1 base from V and 10 bases from J, leaving 15 bases between. The CDR3 spells CASSLWGTLGSPLHF. CDR3 bases: TGCGCCAGCAGCTTGTGGGGGACTTTAGGGTCACCCCTCCACTTT.

Here the CDR3 reads CASRTLVTEQYF. The CDR3 DNA is TGTGCCAGCAGGACACTAGTCACCGAGCAGTACTTC. The chain has TRBV6-5 and TRBJ2-7; D perhaps matches TRBD2 (5 bases). CDR1 and CDR2 from the germline V gene are MNHEY and SVGAGI. The CDR3 contains 12 residues. Trimming took 6 bases from V and 6 from J, leaving 12 bases between them.

The chain recombines TRBV29-1 with TRBJ1-1; 7 bases agree with TRBD1. Germline V gene sequence: CDR1 SQVTM, CDR2 ANQGSEA. The CDR3 loop spans 13 amino acids. With 6 bases clipped from V and 0 bases from J, the junction kept 4 bases outside the gene matches. In DNA form, the CDR3 reads TGCAGCGTGTGGGACAGTGTGAACACTGAAGCTTTCTTT. This sequence encodes CSVWDSVNTEAFF.

This clone was observed a few times. The chain links TRBV12-3 or TRBV12-4 to TRBJ2-3; 9 bases agree with TRBD2. The V gene end was trimmed by 7 bases and the J gene end by 14 bases; junction bases not matched to a gene: 10. The CDR3 runs 12 residues. CDR3 DNA sequence: TGTGCCAGCACCCGATTAGCGGGGGCCACGTATTTT. Its translation: CASTRLAGATYF.